This T cell receptor beta chain was profiled in a study of cytomegalovirus exposure and HLA in healthy donors. The CDR3 sequence is 15 residues long. The germline V and J ends were trimmed by 2 bases and 2 bases, with 10 bases remaining between them. Germline V gene data show CDR1 as SGHVS and CDR2 as FQNEAQ. Data came from immunoSEQ multiplex PCR; TCRdb stores just in-frame clones and leaves some out. The sample has roughly 300,000 clones, 86% seen once. Sample: PBMCs. The source is a woman under 30 in good health and CMV-seronegative. The V gene is TRBV7-8, the J gene TRBJ1-5; no reliable D call. CDR3 residues: CASSLSLSGNQPQHF. CDR3 nucleotide sequence: TGTGCCAGCAGCTTATCCCTCAGTGGCAATCAGCCCCAGCATTTT.